A single sample gave rise to the 9 T cell receptor beta chains below, sequenced in a study of T cells in Graves' hyperthyroidism and ophthalmopathy. Regions amplified from RNA transcripts were the TCR beta CDR3 regions. The HTBI primer set drove a first-round RT-PCR of the TCR CDR3. TCRdb analysed the multiplex PCR reads with MiXCR anew, one entry per CDR3 protein. The sample carries approximately 560,000 distinct CDR3 sequences, 46% recorded once. Material: peripheral blood or thyroid tissue (not recorded which). The receptors derive from a woman between 18 and 30 years old with Graves' hyperthyroidism.

The chain employs TRBV6-5 and TRBJ1-5; the D is unclear. Trimming removed 0 bases from V and 7 bases from J, with 13 bases in between. Germline V CDR1 and CDR2: MNHEY, SVGAGI. The length of the CDR3 is 15 residues. The CDR3 protein is CASSYSINAGQPQHF. In DNA, the CDR3 is TGTGCCAGCAGTTACTCGATTAACGCCGGGCAGCCCCAGCATTTT.

V and J are TRBV7-2 and TRBJ2-7, with TRBD1 matching over 7 bases. V lost 6 bases to trimming and J lost 3 bases; unmatched junction nucleotides: 8. The germline V gene encodes CDR1 SGHTA and CDR2 FQGNSA. This CDR3 has 14 residues. As DNA, the CDR3 is TGTGCCAGCAGATGGTTAGGACAGGACTACGAGCAGTACTTC. Translating gives CASRWLGQDYEQYF.

This chain links TRBV29-1 with TRBJ1-2, with 9 bases fitting TRBD1. V trimming: 8 bases; J trimming: 8 bases; junction bases outside the gene matches: 9. The CDR3 totals 12 residues. Germline V gene sequence: CDR1 SQVTM, CDR2 ANQGSEA. CDR3 protein: CSILTGGSGYTF. CDR3 nucleotide sequence: TGCAGCATCCTGACAGGGGGGTCCGGCTACACCTTC.

J is TRBJ2-7 and V is TRBV4-3; 8 nucleotides agree with TRBD2. The CDR3 totals 14 residues. V shed 6 bases, J shed 0 bases, and the junction held 4 bases outside the gene matches. The germline CDR1 and CDR2 sequences are LGHNA and YSLEER. The CDR3 region is CASRERESSYEQYF. The CDR3 DNA reads TGCGCCAGCAGGGAGCGGGAGAGCTCCTACGAGCAGTACTTC.

This clonotype has more than one count but fewer than ten. In DNA form, the CDR3 reads TGTGCCACCCACCCGGGGGGAAAATATAGCAATCAGCCCCAGCATTTT. Translation: CATHPGGKYSNQPQHF. V is TRBV24-1 and J is TRBJ1-5; maybe TRBD1 (5 bases). The length of the CDR3 is 16 residues. CDR1 is KGHDR and CDR2 is SFDVKD in the germline V gene. V was pared by 9 bases and J by 0 bases, with 17 bases between.

As to this clonotype: This may stem from a read error, because a much larger clone lies one nucleotide away. V gene TRBV10-3 combines with J gene TRBJ2-7; TRBD1 agrees at 8 bases. The germline gives CDR1 ENHRY, CDR2 SYGVKD. V lost 2 bases to trimming and J lost 7 bases; unmatched junction nucleotides: 4. The CDR3 is 13 amino acids. Here the CDR3 DNA reads TGTGCCATCAGTGAGGGACAGGGTGATGAGCAGTACTTC. The encoded protein is CAISEGQGDEQYF.

This clonotype occurred a few times. J is TRBJ2-2 and V is TRBV5-1, with TRBD1 matching over 11 bases. V trimming: 4 bases; J trimming: 5 bases; junction bases outside the gene matches: 7. The CDR3 has 16 amino acids. Germline V gene sequence: CDR1 SGHRS, CDR2 YFSETQ. The CDR3 bases are TGCGCCAGCAGCCAACGGACAGGGGGCTGGACCGGGGAGCTGTTTTTT. Protein product: CASSQRTGGWTGELFF.

The rearrangement uses TRBV7-9 and TRBJ1-5; 10 nucleotides match TRBD1. Per germline, CDR1 SEHNR and CDR2 FQNEAQ (reference sequence). The CDR3 covers 15 residues. Trimming cost V 1 base and J 5 bases; bases outside gene matches: 2. The CDR3 protein is CASSLGQGADQPQHF. The CDR3 nucleotides read TGTGCCAGCAGCTTAGGACAGGGGGCAGATCAGCCCCAGCATTTT.

This clonotype turned up a few times. The chain joins TRBV7-2 to TRBJ1-2; the match to TRBD1 covers 9 bases. This CDR3 contains 15 residues. CDR1 is SGHTA and CDR2 is FQGNSA in the germline V gene. V was clipped by 7 bases and J by 1 base; unmatched bases: 7. The CDR3, as DNA: TGTGCCAGCAACCGGGGACAGGGCGATAACTATGGCTACACCTTC. Residues: CASNRGQGDNYGYTF.